This T cell receptor beta chain was recovered during a study of blood T cell repertoires in COVID-19. Study at large: Samples representing acute and convalescent COVID-19 were sourced from the United States, Italy and Spain.

Per the germline V gene, CDR1 is SQVTM and CDR2 is ANQGSEA. There are 13 residues in the CDR3. V was pared by 7 bases and J by 4 bases, with 7 bases of the junction left unmatched. Measured with immunoSEQ multiplex PCR; TCRdb has only the in-frame clones, and not every one. The top ten hold less than 2% of the sample, which has approximately 500,000 clones, approximately 88% seen once. The chain is built from TRBV29-1 and TRBJ2-7; 10 bases are a match to TRBD1. This TCR was sampled from a woman in her forties who had recovered from COVID-19. The sequencing input was PBMCs or T cells enriched from blood (not recorded which). CDR3 sequence reads: CSALTGGSYEQYF. CDR3 DNA sequence: TGCAGCGCTCTGACAGGGGGCAGTTACGAGCAGTACTTC.